This section outlines one T cell receptor (beta chain) sequence together with its context. The entry originates in a study of T cell responses to AZD1222 COVID-19 vaccine. The method was immunoSEQ multiplex PCR; TCRdb's version includes in-frame clones alone and lacks a portion of them. Of roughly 140,000 clones listed, under 95% are singletons. This sequence originates from an adult who received the AZD1222 COVID-19 vaccine. The material sequenced was peripheral blood, taken 28 days after the second AZD1222 dose.

CDR3 sequence reads: CASSEFRDSRLGEQFF. In DNA, the CDR3 is TGCGCCAGCAGTGAGTTCAGGGACAGTCGGTTGGGTGAGCAGTTCTTC. The rearrangement joins TRBV10-1 to TRBJ2-1; 7 nucleotides match TRBD1. The length of the CDR3 is 16 residues. Trimming removed 1 base from V and 9 bases from J; junction bases left unmatched: 12. CDR1 is WNHNN and CDR2 is SYGVQD in the germline V gene (reference sequence).